This TCR beta chain stems from a study of early T cells in non-severe SARS-CoV-2 infection. In the library, individual cDNA molecules carried attached unique molecular identifiers. TCRdb ran MiXCR on the 5' RACE reads and lists one entry per CDR3 protein. The top ten clones hold about 4.5% of a sample with some 91,000 distinct CDR3 sequences, roughly 9.6% of them seen once. Study observations and caveats: Missing private and CD4 specificities, VDJdb matching favored anti-spike CD8 responses.

Notes on this clonotype: Its antigen is undetermined.

Deletions cut 0 bases from V and 3 bases from J, with 7 bases between. Germline CDR1 MNHNY, CDR2 SVGAGI (reference sequence). The CDR3 has 14 amino acids. The genes are TRBV6-6 and TRBJ2-3; D is perhaps TRBD1 (6 bases). This TCR was recovered from an adult who was a healthcare worker with PCR-confirmed SARS-CoV-2 infection or an uninfected control (not recorded which). The sequencing here drew on whole blood, taken at baseline. The CDR3 is CASSYSRGTDTQYF. The CDR3 DNA reads TGTGCCAGCAGTTACTCGAGGGGGACAGATACGCAGTATTTT.